This T cell receptor beta chain was sequenced during a study of monozygotic twins with inflammatory bowel disease. Findings and limits, study-wide: A single strong clonotype or signal linked to IBD was not supported.

From the 5' RACE reads, TCRdb lists one entry per CDR3 protein and no DNA. This table lists 350,000 to 550,000 distinct CDR3 sequences. The CDR3 covers 15 residues. Germline loops: CDR1 LGHNA, CDR2 YNFKEQ. Details on this clonotype: Antigen: not known.

The chain joins TRBV4-2 to TRBJ1-4; TCRdb proposes TRBD1, but this gene call is untestable without DNA. The sequenced material came from blood. The source of this sequence is a human donor with ulcerative colitis or Crohn's disease, or a healthy co-twin of an affected twin (not recorded which). The CDR3 reads CASSRTGQDSEKLFF.